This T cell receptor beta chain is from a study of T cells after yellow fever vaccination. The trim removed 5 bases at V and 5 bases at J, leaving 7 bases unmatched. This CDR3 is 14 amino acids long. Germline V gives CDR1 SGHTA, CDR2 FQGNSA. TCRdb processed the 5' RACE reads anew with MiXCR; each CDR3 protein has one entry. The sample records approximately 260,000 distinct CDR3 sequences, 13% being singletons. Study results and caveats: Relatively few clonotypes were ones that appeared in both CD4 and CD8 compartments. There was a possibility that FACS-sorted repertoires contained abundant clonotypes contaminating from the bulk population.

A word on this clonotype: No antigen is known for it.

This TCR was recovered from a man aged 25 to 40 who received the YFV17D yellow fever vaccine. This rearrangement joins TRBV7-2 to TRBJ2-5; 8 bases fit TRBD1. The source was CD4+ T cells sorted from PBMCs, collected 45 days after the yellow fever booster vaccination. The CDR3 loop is CASSPWTGTETQYF. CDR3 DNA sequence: TGTGCCAGCAGCCCATGGACAGGGACCGAGACCCAGTACTTC.